This TCR beta chain was captured in a study of radiation and T cells in renal cell carcinoma. Time point reported: blood 4 weeks post-SBRT, at nephrectomy. Regarding treatment: 15 Gy SBRT to primary tumor, nephrectomy 4 weeks later. Generated by immunoSEQ multiplex PCR, the TCRdb table keeps only in-frame clones and is missing some. This sample has just under 150,000 clones, with less than 90% found just once. With regard to this clone: The target antigen is unknown.

Study conclusions and caveats: In blood, top tumor clones expanded by 2 weeks, shrinking by 4.

CDR1 LNHDA and CDR2 SQIVND come from the germline V gene (reference sequence). CDR3 length: 15 amino acids. Trimming pared 7 bases from V and 8 bases from J, leaving 24 bases between. The material was blood, obtained from a patient whose treatment included radiotherapy and nephrectomy. V and J are TRBV19 and TRBJ2-7; weak D call: TRBD1 (6 bases). This receptor was identified in a woman in her fifties or sixties with renal cell carcinoma. The CDR3 bases are TGTGCCAGTACCGAAGACAGGTCTTCCCGTTCCCAGCAGTACTTC. Translation: CASTEDRSSRSQQYF.